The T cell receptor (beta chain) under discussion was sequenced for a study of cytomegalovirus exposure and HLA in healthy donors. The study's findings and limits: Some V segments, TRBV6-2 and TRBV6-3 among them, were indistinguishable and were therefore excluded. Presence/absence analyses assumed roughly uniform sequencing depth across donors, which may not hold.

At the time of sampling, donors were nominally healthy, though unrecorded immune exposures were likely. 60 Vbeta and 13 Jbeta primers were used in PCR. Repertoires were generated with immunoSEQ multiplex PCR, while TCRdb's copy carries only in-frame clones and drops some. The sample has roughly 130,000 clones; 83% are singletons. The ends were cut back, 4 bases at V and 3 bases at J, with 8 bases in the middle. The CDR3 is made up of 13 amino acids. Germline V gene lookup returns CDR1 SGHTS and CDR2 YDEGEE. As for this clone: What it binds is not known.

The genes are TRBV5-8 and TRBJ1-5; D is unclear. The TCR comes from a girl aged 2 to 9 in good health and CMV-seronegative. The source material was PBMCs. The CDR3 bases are TGTGCCAGCAGCCTTCGTATCAATCAGCCCCAGCATTTT. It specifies CASSLRINQPQHF.